This T cell receptor (beta chain) appears in the sequencing data of a study of cytomegalovirus exposure and HLA in healthy donors. Study results and limitations: CMV antigen specificity was confirmed in vitro for a few CMV-associated chains.

PCR employed 60 Vbeta and 13 Jbeta primers. Clones were sequenced by immunoSEQ multiplex PCR, and TCRdb holds only the in-frame ones, with some missing. The sample has a few hundred thousand clones, around 90% seen once. Points on this clone: The target antigen is unknown.

Germline loops: CDR1 MDHEN, CDR2 SYDVKM. With 8 bases clipped from V and 2 bases from J, the junction kept 3 bases outside the gene matches. The CDR3 loop spans 16 amino acids. The clonotype was recovered from a girl aged 2 to 9 in good health and CMV-seronegative. The rearrangement joins TRBV28 to TRBJ2-6; 13 bases match TRBD2. Sequences were obtained from PBMCs. The CDR3: CASGTSGGAGANVLTF. Here the CDR3 DNA reads TGTGCCAGCGGCACTAGCGGGGGGGCTGGGGCCAACGTCCTGACTTTC. Supplemented by reference TRBV28 and TRBJ2-6, the full variable domain reads DVKVTQSSRYLVKRTGEKVFLECVQDMDHENMFWYRQDPGLGLRLIYFSYDVKMKEKGDIPEGYSVSREKKERFSLILESASTNQTSMYLCASGTSGGAGANVLTFGAGSRLTVL.